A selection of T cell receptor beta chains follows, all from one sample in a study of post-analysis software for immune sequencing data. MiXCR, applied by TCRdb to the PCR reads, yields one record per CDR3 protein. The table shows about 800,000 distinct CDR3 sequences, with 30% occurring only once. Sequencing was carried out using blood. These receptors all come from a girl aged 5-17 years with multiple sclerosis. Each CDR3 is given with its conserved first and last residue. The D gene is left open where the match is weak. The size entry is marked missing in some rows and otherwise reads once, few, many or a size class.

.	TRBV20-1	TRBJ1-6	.	CSAGTGGGSPLHF	TGCAGTGCCGGTACTGGAGGAGGTTCACCCCTCCACTTT
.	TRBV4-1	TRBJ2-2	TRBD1	CASSQDRGPNTGELFF	TGCGCCAGCAGCCAGGACAGGGGGCCAAACACCGGGGAGCTGTTTTTT
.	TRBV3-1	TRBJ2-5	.	CASSPSGWGVILQETQYF	TGTGCCAGCAGCCCATCCGGGTGGGGGGTCATCCTGCAAGAGACCCAGTACTTC
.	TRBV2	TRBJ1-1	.	CASSGPRETEAFF	TGTGCCAGCAGTGGTCCCCGCGAGACTGAAGCTTTCTTT
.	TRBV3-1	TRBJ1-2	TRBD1	CASSQETGAKVHGYTF	TGTGCCAGCAGCCAAGAGACAGGGGCCAAGGTCCATGGCTACACCTTC
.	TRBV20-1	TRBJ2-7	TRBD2	CSAYGLAGAGGEQYF	TGCAGTGCATACGGACTAGCGGGAGCAGGGGGCGAGCAGTACTTC
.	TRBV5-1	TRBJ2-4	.	CASTLAGPGDIQYF	TGCGCCAGCACTCTGGCCGGACCGGGGGACATTCAGTACTTC
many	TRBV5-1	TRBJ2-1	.	CASSLVSSEQFF	TGCGCCAGCAGCTTGGTTAGCAGTGAGCAGTTCTTC
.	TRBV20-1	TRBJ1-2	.	CSARDTQGGYTF	TGCAGTGCTAGAGATACGCAGGGTGGCTACACCTTC
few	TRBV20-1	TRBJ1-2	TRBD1	CSAGQGGGYTF	TGCAGTGCTGGACAGGGCGGTGGCTACACCTTC
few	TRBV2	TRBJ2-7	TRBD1	CASSTPGQGTYEQYF	TGTGCCAGCAGTACCCCGGGACAGGGCACCTACGAGCAGTACTTC
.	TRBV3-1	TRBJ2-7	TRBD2	CASSQDFSGSKQYF	TGTGCCAGCAGCCAAGATTTCAGCGGGAGTAAGCAGTACTTC
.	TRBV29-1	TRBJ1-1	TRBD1	CSVEGRTGSDTEAFF	TGCAGCGTTGAAGGACGGACAGGGTCTGACACTGAAGCTTTCTTT
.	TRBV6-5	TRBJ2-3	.	CASSYSRVAGDAQYF	TGTGCCAGCAGTTACTCTAGGGTAGCCGGAGATGCGCAGTATTTT
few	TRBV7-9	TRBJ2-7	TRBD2	CASSSSAGLAGARHEQYF	TGTGCCAGCAGCTCCTCCGCGGGACTAGCGGGAGCTCGCCACGAGCAGTACTTC
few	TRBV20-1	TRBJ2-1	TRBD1	CSASPGTGDNEQFF	TGCAGTGCTAGCCCCGGGACAGGGGACAATGAGCAGTTCTTC
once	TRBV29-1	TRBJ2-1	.	CSVVWRGSSYNEQFF	TGCAGCGTTGTATGGCGGGGAAGCTCCTACAATGAGCAGTTCTTC
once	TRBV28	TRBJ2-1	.	CASSPSGASGRFF	TGTGCCAGCAGCCCCTCGGGGGCTAGCGGTCGGTTCTTC
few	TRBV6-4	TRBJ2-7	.	CASSTQARSSYEQYF	TGTGCCAGCAGTACACAGGCCCGGAGCTCCTACGAGCAGTACTTC
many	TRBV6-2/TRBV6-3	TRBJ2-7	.	CASSYRGSSYEQYF	TGTGCCAGCAGTTACCGGGGGAGCTCCTACGAGCAGTACTTC
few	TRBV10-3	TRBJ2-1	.	CAISGWGTSYNEQFF	TGTGCCATCAGTGGGTGGGGGACCTCCTACAATGAGCAGTTCTTC
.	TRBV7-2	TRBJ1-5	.	CASSFGGRGPQHF	TGTGCCAGCAGCTTCGGGGGGCGGGGGCCCCAGCATTTT
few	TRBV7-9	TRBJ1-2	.	CASSFTSEVAGVDYGYTF	TGTGCCAGCAGCTTTACTTCTGAGGTGGCAGGGGTTGACTATGGCTACACCTTC
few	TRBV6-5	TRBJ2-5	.	CASSWEPEGETQYF	TGTGCCAGCAGTTGGGAGCCAGAGGGAGAGACCCAGTACTTC
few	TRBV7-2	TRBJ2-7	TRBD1	CASGTGPSYEQYF	TGTGCCAGCGGGACAGGACCTTCCTACGAGCAGTACTTC
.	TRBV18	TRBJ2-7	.	CASLREYEQYF	TGTGCCAGCTTACGCGAGTACGAGCAGTACTTC
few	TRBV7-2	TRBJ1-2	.	CATSAGAVLGGYTF	TGTGCCACTTCGGCGGGCGCCGTCTTAGGTGGCTACACCTTC
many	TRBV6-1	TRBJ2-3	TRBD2	CASSETSGGADTQYF	TGTGCCAGCAGTGAGACTAGCGGGGGGGCGGATACGCAGTATTTT
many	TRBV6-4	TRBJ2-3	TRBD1	CASSPTGTGSVDTQYF	TGTGCCAGCAGCCCTACCGGGACAGGGAGCGTAGATACGCAGTATTTT
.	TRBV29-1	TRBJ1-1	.	CSGQNTEAFF	TGCTCGGGACAAAACACTGAAGCTTTCTTT
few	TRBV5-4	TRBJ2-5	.	CASSLGRRVTQETQYF	TGTGCCAGCAGCTTGGGTCGAAGGGTGACCCAAGAGACCCAGTACTTC
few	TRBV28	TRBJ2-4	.	CASRGTSLMGNIQYF	TGTGCCAGCAGGGGAACGTCACTAATGGGAAACATTCAGTACTTC
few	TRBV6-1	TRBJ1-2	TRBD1	CASSEGRTGDYGYTF	TGTGCCAGCAGTGAAGGCCGGACAGGGGACTATGGCTACACCTTC
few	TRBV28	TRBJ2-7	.	CASRAGGTRDEQYF	TGTGCCAGCAGGGCCGGAGGGACTCGGGACGAGCAGTACTTC
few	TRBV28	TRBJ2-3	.	CASSLFLGPEADTQYF	TGTGCCAGCAGTTTGTTCCTGGGCCCGGAGGCAGATACGCAGTATTTT
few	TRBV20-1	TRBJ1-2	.	CSANRGPYGYTF	TGCAGTGCAAATAGAGGGCCCTATGGCTACACCTTC
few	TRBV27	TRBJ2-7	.	CASSLPILVTYEQYF	TGTGCCAGCAGTTTGCCGATACTAGTAACTTACGAGCAGTACTTC
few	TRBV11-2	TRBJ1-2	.	CASSLDSGTTYGYTF	TGTGCCAGCAGCTTAGATTCGGGCACAACCTATGGCTACACCTTC
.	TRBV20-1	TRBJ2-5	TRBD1	CSAPEGAVQETQYF	TGCAGTGCTCCCGAGGGGGCTGTCCAAGAGACCCAGTACTTC
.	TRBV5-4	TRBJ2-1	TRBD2	CASSSRTSVEQFF	TGTGCCAGCAGCTCCCGGACTAGCGTTGAGCAGTTCTTC
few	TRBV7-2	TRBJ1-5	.	CASSVLQSNQPQHF	TGTGCCAGCAGCGTCTTACAGTCCAATCAGCCCCAGCATTTT
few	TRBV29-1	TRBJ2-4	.	CSVEGEAGQNKNIQYF	TGCAGCGTTGAGGGGGAGGCCGGACAGAACAAAAACATTCAGTACTTC
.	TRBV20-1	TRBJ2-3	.	CSASRGGTADTQYF	TGCAGTGCTAGCAGAGGAGGTACAGCAGATACGCAGTATTTT